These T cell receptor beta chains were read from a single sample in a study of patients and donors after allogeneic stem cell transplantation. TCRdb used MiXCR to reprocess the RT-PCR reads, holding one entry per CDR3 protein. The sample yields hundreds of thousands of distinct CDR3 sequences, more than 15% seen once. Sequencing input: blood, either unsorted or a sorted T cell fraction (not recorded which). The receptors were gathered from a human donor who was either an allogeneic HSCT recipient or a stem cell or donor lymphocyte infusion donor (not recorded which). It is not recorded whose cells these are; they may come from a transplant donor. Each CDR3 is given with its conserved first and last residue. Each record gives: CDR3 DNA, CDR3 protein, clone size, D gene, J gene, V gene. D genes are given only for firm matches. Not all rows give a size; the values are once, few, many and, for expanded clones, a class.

CDR3nt: TGTGCCAGTAGTATAGGAGGGGTGGGAGCCGGGGAGCTGTTTTTT; CDR3aa: CASSIGGVGAGELFF; abundance: few; d_gene: NA; j_gene: TRBJ2-2; v_gene: TRBV19
CDR3nt: TGTGCCAGCAGCTTAACTCCGGGGGCGGATACGCAGTATTTT; CDR3aa: CASSLTPGADTQYF; abundance: NA; d_gene: NA; j_gene: TRBJ2-3; v_gene: TRBV7-2
CDR3nt: TGCAGCGTTGGAGGGAGGACTAATGAAAAACTGTTTTTT; CDR3aa: CSVGGRTNEKLFF; abundance: NA; d_gene: NA; j_gene: TRBJ1-4; v_gene: TRBV29-1
CDR3nt: TGTGCCAGCAGCTTGGAGAGAGGGAGACAGGGGAAAATAGCCAAAAACATTCAGTACTTC; CDR3aa: CASSLERGRQGKIAKNIQYF; abundance: NA; d_gene: TRBD1; j_gene: TRBJ2-4; v_gene: TRBV11-2
CDR3nt: TGTGCCTGGAACCCGGGACTAGCGGGCTACGAGCAGTACTTC; CDR3aa: CAWNPGLAGYEQYF; abundance: NA; d_gene: TRBD2; j_gene: TRBJ2-7; v_gene: TRBV30
CDR3nt: TGTGCCAGCAGCGGGCCGTTTGGTTGGCAGTCTGATGAAGCTTTCTTT; CDR3aa: CASSGPFGWQSDEAFF; abundance: NA; d_gene: NA; j_gene: TRBJ1-1; v_gene: TRBV21-1
CDR3nt: TGTGCCAGTAGCTTGGCGGGATGGCCCCAGCATTTT; CDR3aa: CASSLAGWPQHF; abundance: NA; d_gene: NA; j_gene: TRBJ1-5; v_gene: TRBV5-6
CDR3nt: TGTGCCAGCTCAACTGACAGGGGGTACTATGGCTACACCTTC; CDR3aa: CASSTDRGYYGYTF; abundance: NA; d_gene: TRBD1; j_gene: TRBJ1-2; v_gene: TRBV18
CDR3nt: TGTGCCAGCAGCTTTGTACCGGTTGGCACAGATACGCAGTATTTT; CDR3aa: CASSFVPVGTDTQYF; abundance: few; d_gene: NA; j_gene: TRBJ2-3; v_gene: TRBV7-9
CDR3nt: TGTGCCAGCAGCCACGCGACAGGTACGAATTCACCCCTCCACTTT; CDR3aa: CASSHATGTNSPLHF; abundance: NA; d_gene: NA; j_gene: TRBJ1-6; v_gene: TRBV4-2
CDR3nt: TGTGCCACCAGCAGAGAAGGAGCTAGCGGGATGAGCGACGAGCAGTACTTC; CDR3aa: CATSREGASGMSDEQYF; abundance: NA; d_gene: TRBD2; j_gene: TRBJ2-7; v_gene: TRBV15
CDR3nt: TGTGCCATCAGTGAGTCGACTACAACAATGGGAGATACGCAGTATTTT; CDR3aa: CAISESTTTMGDTQYF; abundance: few; d_gene: NA; j_gene: TRBJ2-3; v_gene: TRBV10-3
CDR3nt: TGCGCCAGCAGCTTAGGGGGGGGAAGATATGAGCAGTTCTTC; CDR3aa: CASSLGGGRYEQFF; abundance: NA; d_gene: NA; j_gene: TRBJ2-1; v_gene: TRBV5-1
CDR3nt: TGCGCCAGCAGCGTGAAGGACAATGAGCAGTTCTTC; CDR3aa: CASSVKDNEQFF; abundance: many; d_gene: NA; j_gene: TRBJ2-1; v_gene: TRBV5-1
CDR3nt: TGCAGTGCGAAATCTCCGGGACAGGGGAACTACGAGCAGTACTTC; CDR3aa: CSAKSPGQGNYEQYF; abundance: NA; d_gene: TRBD1; j_gene: TRBJ2-7; v_gene: TRBV20-1
CDR3nt: TGTGCCTGGAGTGTAGGGACAGGTATGCAGGACGAGCAGTACTTC; CDR3aa: CAWSVGTGMQDEQYF; abundance: NA; d_gene: TRBD1; j_gene: TRBJ2-7; v_gene: TRBV30
CDR3nt: TGTGCCAGCAGTTTAGCGCACAGGGGGAAGAACACCATATATTTT; CDR3aa: CASSLAHRGKNTIYF; abundance: few; d_gene: TRBD1; j_gene: TRBJ1-3; v_gene: TRBV12-3/TRBV12-4
CDR3nt: TGTGCCAGCAGCCAAGATCGGACAGATTTTCAAGAGACCCAGTACTTC; CDR3aa: CASSQDRTDFQETQYF; abundance: few; d_gene: NA; j_gene: TRBJ2-5; v_gene: TRBV3-1
CDR3nt: TGCGCCAGCAGACAGGGGGGAACCTACGAGCAGTACTTC; CDR3aa: CASRQGGTYEQYF; abundance: NA; d_gene: TRBD1; j_gene: TRBJ2-7; v_gene: TRBV5-1
CDR3nt: TGTGCCAGCAGCTCGGGACTAGAGGGCCAGACAGATACGCAGTATTTT; CDR3aa: CASSSGLEGQTDTQYF; abundance: NA; d_gene: TRBD2; j_gene: TRBJ2-3; v_gene: TRBV7-6
CDR3nt: TGTGCCAGCAGCACCGGGACTAGCACGCAGTATTTT; CDR3aa: CASSTGTSTQYF; abundance: NA; d_gene: TRBD2; j_gene: TRBJ2-3; v_gene: TRBV7-9
CDR3nt: TGTGCCAGCAGTGGGAACACGAAGAACACTGAAGCTTTCTTT; CDR3aa: CASSGNTKNTEAFF; abundance: NA; d_gene: NA; j_gene: TRBJ1-1; v_gene: TRBV2
CDR3nt: TGCGCCAGCAGCTTGTCATCCGGGTACCAAGAGACCCAGTACTTC; CDR3aa: CASSLSSGYQETQYF; abundance: few; d_gene: NA; j_gene: TRBJ2-5; v_gene: TRBV5-1
CDR3nt: TGTGCCAGCAGCTTTTCCCAGGCTAGCGTCAGGGAGCTGTTTTTT; CDR3aa: CASSFSQASVRELFF; abundance: few; d_gene: NA; j_gene: TRBJ2-2; v_gene: TRBV5-4
CDR3nt: TGCAGTGCTAGAGATTTGACTAGCGGGAGGATTGAGCAGTTCTTC; CDR3aa: CSARDLTSGRIEQFF; abundance: few; d_gene: TRBD2; j_gene: TRBJ2-1; v_gene: TRBV20-1
CDR3nt: TGCAGTGCTAGTCAGGATAGGGATCAGCCCCAGCATTTT; CDR3aa: CSASQDRDQPQHF; abundance: NA; d_gene: NA; j_gene: TRBJ1-5; v_gene: TRBV20-1
CDR3nt: TGCAGTGCTGTGACAGGGGAGGAGAGCAATCAGCCCCAGCATTTT; CDR3aa: CSAVTGEESNQPQHF; abundance: NA; d_gene: TRBD1; j_gene: TRBJ1-5; v_gene: TRBV20-1
CDR3nt: TGCAGCGTTGCAACAGGGAACTATGGCTACACCTTC; CDR3aa: CSVATGNYGYTF; abundance: many; d_gene: NA; j_gene: TRBJ1-2; v_gene: TRBV29-1
CDR3nt: TGTGCCAGCAGCCTCTTGGGACTATACAATGAGCAGTTCTTC; CDR3aa: CASSLLGLYNEQFF; abundance: NA; d_gene: TRBD2; j_gene: TRBJ2-1; v_gene: TRBV3-1
CDR3nt: TGCAGTGCCCCCCGATCGGACAGAGCGACCCAAGAGACCCAGTACTTC; CDR3aa: CSAPRSDRATQETQYF; abundance: NA; d_gene: NA; j_gene: TRBJ2-5; v_gene: TRBV20-1
CDR3nt: TGTGCCAGCAGCTTCCTAGGGGCAGGGGAAGGGACTGAAGCTTTCTTT; CDR3aa: CASSFLGAGEGTEAFF; abundance: NA; d_gene: NA; j_gene: TRBJ1-1; v_gene: TRBV12-3/TRBV12-4
CDR3nt: TGTGCCAGCAGTCCAAACCTAGCGGGGCGAACCCAGTACTTC; CDR3aa: CASSPNLAGRTQYF; abundance: many; d_gene: TRBD2; j_gene: TRBJ2-5; v_gene: TRBV7-2
CDR3nt: TGTGCCAGCAGCCTCGTTGGGGGGGCAGACACTGAAGCTTTCTTT; CDR3aa: CASSLVGGADTEAFF; abundance: few; d_gene: NA; j_gene: TRBJ1-1; v_gene: TRBV5-5
CDR3nt: TGTGCCAGCAGCCGAGGGACTTTCAATCAGCCCCAGCATTTT; CDR3aa: CASSRGTFNQPQHF; abundance: many; d_gene: NA; j_gene: TRBJ1-5; v_gene: TRBV6-2/TRBV6-3
CDR3nt: TGTGCCAGCAGTATAGAGGCCTGGGAGGACTACGAGCAGTACTTC; CDR3aa: CASSIEAWEDYEQYF; abundance: NA; d_gene: NA; j_gene: TRBJ2-7; v_gene: TRBV7-6
CDR3nt: TGCGCCAGCAGCTTGGGAAGCGGGAAGGAGACCCAGTACTTC; CDR3aa: CASSLGSGKETQYF; abundance: NA; d_gene: TRBD2; j_gene: TRBJ2-5; v_gene: TRBV5-1
CDR3nt: TGTGCCAGCGGGGCGACTAGCGGGAGAACCTACAATGAGCAGTTCTTC; CDR3aa: CASGATSGRTYNEQFF; abundance: NA; d_gene: TRBD2; j_gene: TRBJ2-1; v_gene: TRBV14
CDR3nt: TGTGCCAGCAGCTTCGGGGCAGGGTCAGATGAAAAACTGTTTTTT; CDR3aa: CASSFGAGSDEKLFF; abundance: NA; d_gene: NA; j_gene: TRBJ1-4; v_gene: TRBV5-4